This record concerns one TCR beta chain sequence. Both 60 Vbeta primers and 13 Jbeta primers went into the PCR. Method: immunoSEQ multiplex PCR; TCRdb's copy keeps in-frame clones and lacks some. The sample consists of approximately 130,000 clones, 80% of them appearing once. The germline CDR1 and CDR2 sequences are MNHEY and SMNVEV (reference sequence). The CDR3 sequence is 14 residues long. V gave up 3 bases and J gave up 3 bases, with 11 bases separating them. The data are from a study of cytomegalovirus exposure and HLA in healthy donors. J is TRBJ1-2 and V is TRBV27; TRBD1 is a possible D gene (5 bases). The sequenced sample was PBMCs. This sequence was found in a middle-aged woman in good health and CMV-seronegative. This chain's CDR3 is CASSFGGTHYGYTF. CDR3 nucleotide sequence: TGTGCCAGCAGTTTTGGCGGGACCCACTATGGCTACACCTTC.